This TCR beta chain was retrieved from a study of blood T cell repertoires in COVID-19 (dated by TCRdb to 2018 to 2021). Concerning the study at large: The collaborator samples originated in the United States, Italy and Spain and spanned the acute and convalescent phases of COVID-19. The material from the prospective study consisted of cDNA or gDNA derived from T cells, B-cell-depleted T cells, or PBMCs. Subjects who had been exposed to COVID-19, were actively infected with it, or had recovered from it provided the deeply sampled blood TCRbeta repertoires that made up the dataset. The repertoires were released in a freely available public database intended as a resource for research on the immune response to SARS-CoV-2. The samples were drawn from the first 160 participants of the ongoing ImmuneRACE study and from more than 1,000 subjects provided by 6 global collaborators. Nearly every sample came with metadata listing a de-identified subject ID, COVID-19 status, age in years and sex. HLA class I and class II types, where available, came from metadata supplied by the sample provider rather than from assay-based typing. The full study reports these points: The amount of clinical and demographic metadata varied by source and participant and was provided uncurated.

For this clone: No antigen is known for it. The record has no base qualities; no much larger clone is one base away.

The immunoSEQ Assay, a bias-controlled multiplex PCR, was used to amplify TCRbeta CDR3 regions from genomic DNA. The authors' pipeline ran thus. The number of nucleated cells in each sample was estimated from the amplification of reference gene primers within the assay. Sequence reads were collapsed and filtered to measure the absolute abundance of every unique TCRbeta CDR3 rearrangement. For each sample, productive Simpson clonality was calculated as the square root of Simpson's diversity index over productive rearrangements. TCRdb limited this immuneACCESS table to in-frame rearrangements with V and J called. A share of clones is missing; checked studies link under half to unresolved V genes, and the rest is unexplained. V, J and clone size reflect that table, while D and trimming were determined from the DNA. The sample table records about 89,000 clones; about 90% of these occur just once. The ten largest clones add up to roughly 15% of the sample.

The germline V gene supplies CDR1 SGHTA and CDR2 FQGNSA. The CDR3 starts with the cysteine, ends with the phenylalanine, and has 13 residues. Only the CDR3 region is kept as DNA, spanning 39 bases read in frame from base 1. V was cut back by 3 bases and J by 3 bases, leaving a gap of 8 bases between them. Collaborating institutions collected whole blood in K2EDTA tubes following their own protocols. Collaborator samples were shipped for TCRbeta analysis as frozen whole blood, isolated PBMCs, or DNA extracted from either sample type. The TCR originated in a male donor with acute or convalescent COVID-19. Sequencing used peripheral blood. Here the chain combines TRBV7-2 and TRBJ2-5; the D region possibly corresponds to TRBD1 (6 bases align). The CDR3 in this case is CASSFYREETQYF. The nucleotide sequence reads TGTGCCAGCAGCTTTTACAGGGAAGAGACCCAGTACTTC.